A selection of T cell receptor beta chains follows, all from one sample in a study of cytomegalovirus exposure and HLA in healthy donors. The protocol was immunoSEQ multiplex PCR, while the TCRdb copy is restricted to in-frame clones and leaves out a portion. The sample comprises 150,000 to 200,000 clones, roughly 80% of which are singletons, and 3% to 4% rests with the top ten. The specimen sequenced was PBMCs. Every receptor here comes from a male donor in good health and CMV-seronegative. CDR3s include the opening cysteine and the closing phenylalanine or tryptophan. A D gene is named only where the DNA matches it firmly. Expanded clones get a size class; other rows say once, few or many, or leave the size out.

TRBJ2-1	TRBV4-1	-	TRBD2	CASSQDRGLAGGSNAYNEQFF	TGCGCCAGCAGCCAAGATCGGGGACTAGCGGGAGGGTCCAATGCCTACAATGAGCAGTTCTTC
TRBJ1-2	TRBV5-1	-	-	CASRDRRDANYGYTF	TGCGCCAGCAGGGACAGACGGGATGCTAACTATGGCTACACCTTC
TRBJ2-3	TRBV4-3	few	-	CASSQGALHTQYF	TGCGCCAGCAGCCAAGGAGCCTTGCATACGCAGTATTTT
TRBJ2-7	TRBV9	-	-	CASSRRGGDEQYF	TGTGCCAGCAGCCGCAGGGGTGGCGACGAGCAGTACTTC
TRBJ2-1	TRBV21-1	-	-	CASSTGQGIDNEQFF	TGTGCCAGCAGCACTGGACAGGGGATAGACAATGAGCAGTTCTTC
TRBJ2-5	TRBV5-1	-	-	CASSWRGGRETQYF	TGCGCCAGCAGCTGGCGAGGGGGCCGGGAGACCCAATACTTC
TRBJ2-2	TRBV18	-	TRBD1	CASSPGTGRTGELFF	TGTGCCAGCTCACCGGGGACAGGGAGGACCGGGGAGCTGTTTTTT
TRBJ2-7	TRBV6-5	-	TRBD2	CASSYSRFSGIYEQYF	TGTGCCAGCAGTTACTCGAGGTTCAGCGGGATTTACGAGCAGTACTTC
TRBJ2-3	TRBV28	few	-	CASTGTSTDTQYF	TGTGCCAGCACCGGTACGAGCACAGATACGCAGTATTTT
TRBJ1-2	TRBV29-1	few	TRBD1	CSARQGADYGYTF	TGCAGCGCAAGACAGGGGGCGGACTATGGCTACACCTTC
TRBJ2-7	TRBV6-6	-	-	CASSPTRQEQYF	TGTGCCAGCAGTCCCACGCGACAGGAACAGTACTTC
TRBJ2-7	TRBV7-2	-	TRBD2	CASSLARGGYEQYF	TGTGCCAGCAGCTTAGCGCGCGGGGGCTACGAGCAGTACTTC
TRBJ1-5	TRBV19	-	-	CASSSLTGSGNQPQHF	TGTGCCAGTAGTTCCTTGACAGGTTCGGGCAATCAGCCCCAGCATTTT
TRBJ1-4	TRBV10-2	-	TRBD1	CASSEGQGARAEKLFF	TGCGCCAGCAGTGAGGGACAGGGGGCGCGGGCTGAAAAACTGTTTTTT
TRBJ2-7	TRBV5-4	-	-	CASSRWSPGPSYEQYF	TGTGCCAGCAGCCGGTGGTCTCCTGGGCCCTCCTACGAGCAGTACTTC
TRBJ1-3	TRBV13	once	-	CASSLAGSGNTIYF	TGTGCCAGCAGCTTAGCCGGCTCTGGAAACACCATATATTTT
TRBJ2-5	TRBV28	-	-	CASRQTHGETQYF	TGTGCCAGTCGACAGACCCATGGAGAGACCCAGTACTTC
TRBJ2-3	TRBV5-1	-	-	CVSSSGLRETDTQYF	TGCGTCAGCAGCTCAGGACTCCGGGAGACAGATACGCAGTATTTT
TRBJ2-7	TRBV7-9	-	TRBD1	CASSLAGGSYEQYF	TGTGCCAGCAGCTTGGCAGGGGGTAGCTACGAGCAGTACTTC
TRBJ2-3	TRBV6-5	-	TRBD2	CASTPSGGASDTQYF	TGTGCCAGCACCCCGAGCGGGGGGGCCTCAGATACGCAGTATTTT
TRBJ2-3	TRBV28	-	-	CASGRAQYF	TGTGCCAGCGGTCGGGCGCAGTATTTT
TRBJ2-7	TRBV4-1	-	-	CASTPVGSVSPGEQYF	TGCGCCAGCACCCCCGTTGGTAGCGTGTCTCCGGGCGAGCAGTACTTC
TRBJ1-3	TRBV18	-	-	CASSSSTESSGNTIYF	TGTGCCAGCTCATCGTCCACGGAGAGCTCTGGAAACACCATATATTTT
TRBJ1-5	TRBV4-3	-	TRBD1	CASSLGQGKQPQHF	TGCGCCAGCAGCCTGGGACAGGGGAAACAGCCCCAGCATTTT
TRBJ1-5	TRBV10-3	-	-	CAISETGDQPQHF	TGTGCCATCAGTGAAACGGGGGATCAGCCCCAGCATTTT
TRBJ2-6	TRBV4-1	-	-	CASSQDGGTGANVLTF	TGCGCCAGCAGCCAAGATGGCGGCACCGGGGCCAACGTCCTGACTTTC